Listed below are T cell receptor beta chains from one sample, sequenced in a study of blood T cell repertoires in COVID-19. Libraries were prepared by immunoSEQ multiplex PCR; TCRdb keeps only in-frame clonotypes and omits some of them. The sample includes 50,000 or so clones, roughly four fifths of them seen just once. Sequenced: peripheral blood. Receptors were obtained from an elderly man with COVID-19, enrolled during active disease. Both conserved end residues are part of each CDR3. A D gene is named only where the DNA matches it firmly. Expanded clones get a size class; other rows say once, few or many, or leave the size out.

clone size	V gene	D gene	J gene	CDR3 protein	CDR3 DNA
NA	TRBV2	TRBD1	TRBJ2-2	CASDRDRHTGELFF	TGTGCCAGCGACCGGGACAGACACACCGGGGAGCTGTTTTTT
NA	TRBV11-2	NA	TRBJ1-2	CASSLVQGSVWYGYTF	TGTGCCAGCAGCTTAGTGCAGGGCTCGGTCTGGTATGGCTACACCTTC
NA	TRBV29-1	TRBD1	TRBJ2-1	CSVEVPTGRLSYNEQFF	TGCAGCGTTGAAGTGCCGACAGGGCGCCTTTCCTACAATGAGCAGTTCTTC
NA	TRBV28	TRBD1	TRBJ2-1	CASSTRQGKSYNEQFF	TGTGCCAGCAGTACAAGACAGGGGAAGTCCTACAATGAGCAGTTCTTC
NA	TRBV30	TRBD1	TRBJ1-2	CAWTRGQGVDGYTF	TGTGCCTGGACAAGGGGGCAGGGGGTTGATGGCTACACCTTC
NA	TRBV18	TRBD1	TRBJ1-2	CASSPGQTNYGYTF	TGTGCCAGCTCACCGGGACAGACTAACTATGGCTACACCTTC
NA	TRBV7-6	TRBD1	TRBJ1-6	CASSLVGQGSYNSPLHF	TGTGCCAGCAGCTTAGTGGGACAGGGCTCCTATAATTCACCCCTCCACTTT
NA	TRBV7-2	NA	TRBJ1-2	CASSLALVGGYTF	TGTGCCAGCAGCTTAGCGCTGGTCGGGGGCTACACCTTC
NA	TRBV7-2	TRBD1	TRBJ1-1	CASSRDRGSTEAFF	TGTGCCAGCAGCCGGGACAGGGGGTCCACTGAAGCTTTCTTT
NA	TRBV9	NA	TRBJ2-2	CASSVGAGNTGELFF	TGTGCCAGCAGCGTAGGGGCAGGGAACACCGGGGAGCTGTTTTTT
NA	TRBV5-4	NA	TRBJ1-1	CASSLATGGEAFF	TGTGCCAGCAGCTTGGCAACCGGGGGGGAAGCTTTCTTT
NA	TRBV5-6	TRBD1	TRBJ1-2	CASSLRTGANYGYTF	TGTGCCAGCAGCTTGCGGACAGGGGCTAACTATGGCTACACCTTC
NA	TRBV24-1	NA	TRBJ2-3	CATSDNRVGTDTQYF	TGTGCCACCAGTGACAACAGGGTTGGCACAGATACGCAGTATTTT
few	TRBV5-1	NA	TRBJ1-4	CASTGGSGEKLFF	TGCGCCAGCACCGGAGGGAGCGGTGAAAAACTGTTTTTT
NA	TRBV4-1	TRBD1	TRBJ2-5	CASSPGTGNDETQYF	TGCGCCAGCAGCCCTGGGACAGGGAATGACGAGACCCAGTACTTC
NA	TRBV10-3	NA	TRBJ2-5	CAISEGSEETQYF	TGTGCCATCAGTGAGGGTTCAGAAGAGACCCAGTACTTC
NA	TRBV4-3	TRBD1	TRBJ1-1	CASSQRTGDEVKAFF	TGCGCCAGCAGCCAGAGGACAGGGGATGAGGTGAAAGCTTTCTTT